The 30 T cell receptor beta chains listed next were all sequenced from one sample in a study of blood T cell repertoires in COVID-19. Generated by immunoSEQ multiplex PCR, the TCRdb table keeps only in-frame clones and is missing some. This table holds around 150,000 clones, over 75% found once. Sequenced material: peripheral blood. These receptor sequences come from a man aged 55 to 70 with active or convalescent COVID-19.

V is TRBV5-1 and J is TRBJ2-2, with TRBD2 identical over 8 bases. This CDR3 has 13 residues. Unmatched junction bases numbered 7, after V lost 7 bases and J lost 8 bases. Germline V CDR1 and CDR2: SGHRS, YFSETQ. The CDR3 DNA reads TGCGCCAGCTCCACGGGGGGGACTGGGGAGCTGTTTTTT. This codes for CASSTGGTGELFF.

The chain recombines TRBV5-8 with TRBJ2-5; 10 bases are a match to TRBD2. CDR3 length equals 17 residues. Per germline, CDR1 SGHTS and CDR2 YDEGEE. The V and J ends lost 1 base and 3 bases, in that order; junction bases with no gene match: 9. As DNA, the CDR3 is TGTGCCAGCAGCTTGTTCATCGGACTAGCGGTTGAAGAGACCCAGTACTTC. It is translated as CASSLFIGLAVEETQYF.

The CDR3 DNA reads TGTGCCAGCAGCATCCTACTAGCGGGAGCCTTGGAGACCCAGTACTTC. It yields the protein CASSILLAGALETQYF. The chain links TRBV5-8 to TRBJ2-5, with 11 bases matching TRBD2. CDR1 SGHTS and CDR2 YDEGEE come from the germline V gene. This CDR3 spans 16 amino acids. Losses at the gene ends were 4 bases for V and 5 bases for J; bases not matched to a gene: 10.

This clone came up many times. CDR3: CASSPRVDRGTEKLFF. CDR3 DNA: TGTGCCAGCAGCCCTCGAGTGGACAGGGGTACTGAAAAACTGTTTTTT. The chain has TRBV14 and TRBJ1-4; TRBD1 aligns across 9 bases. The junction had 10 bases not matched to a gene; V was cut back by 4 bases and J by 7 bases. Per germline, CDR1 SGHDN and CDR2 FVKESK. The CDR3 runs to 16 residues.

The chain is built from TRBV13 and TRBJ1-1; D may be TRBD1 (6 bases). The CDR3 covers 15 residues. Germline V gene sequence: CDR1 PRHDT, CDR2 FYEKMQ (reference sequence). V was trimmed by 4 bases and J by 4 bases, leaving 16 bases between them. CDR3 sequence (DNA): TGTGCCAGCAGCTCGAGCAAGAGGGGGTCCACTGAAGCTTTCTTT. As protein: CASSSSKRGSTEAFF.

The rearrangement links TRBV11-2 to TRBJ2-1, with 11 bases aligning to TRBD1. The CDR3 has 17 amino acids. The V and J ends lost 2 bases and 7 bases, in that order; junction bases with no gene match: 10. The germline V gene encodes CDR1 SGHAT and CDR2 FQNNGV. In DNA form, the CDR3 reads TGTGCCAGCAGCTTATACCCGGGACAGGGGGAAGGTAATGAGCAGTTCTTC. Its protein is CASSLYPGQGEGNEQFF.

The chain combines TRBV3-1 (or the pseudogene TRBV3-2) with TRBJ2-1, with TRBD2 matching over 13 bases. After removal of 1 base from V and 6 bases from J, the junction contained 0 bases not matched to a gene. CDR3 length: 15 residues. Germline assignment: CDR1 LGHDT and CDR2 YNNKEL (reference sequence). The CDR3 sequence is CASSQGLAGGNEQFF. The CDR3 bases are TGTGCCAGCAGCCAAGGACTAGCGGGAGGCAATGAGCAGTTCTTC.

The chain is built from TRBV4-1 and TRBJ1-1, with 7 bases matching TRBD1. V gave up 4 bases and J gave up 0 bases; unmatched junction bases: 5. The CDR3 has 15 amino acids. Germline values: CDR1 MGHRA, CDR2 YSYEKL. The CDR3 loop is CASSPPTGVNTEAFF. In DNA, the CDR3 is TGCGCCAGCAGCCCCCCCACAGGGGTGAACACTGAAGCTTTCTTT.

J is TRBJ2-7 and V is TRBV3-1 (or the pseudogene TRBV3-2); a weak D match, TRBD1 (6 bases). The V gene lost 3 bases and the J gene lost 6 bases, with 15 bases spanning the gap. The CDR3 has 14 amino acids. Per germline, CDR1 LGHDT and CDR2 YNNKEL (reference sequence). CDR3 sequence reads: CASSHSAGVGEQYF. DNA of the CDR3: TGTGCCAGCAGCCATTCGGCAGGGGTAGGCGAGCAGTACTTC.

This clone was seen once. The V gene is TRBV6-5, the J gene TRBJ1-1; D remains ambiguous. This CDR3 is 13 amino acids long. Germline assignment: CDR1 MNHEY and CDR2 SVGAGI. Trimming cost V 5 bases and J 0 bases, with 7 bases left between them. This CDR3 is CASSQNMNTEAFF. DNA of the CDR3: TGTGCCAGCAGTCAAAACATGAACACTGAAGCTTTCTTT.

The chain joins TRBV2 to TRBJ2-1; D uncertain. Deletions cut 4 bases from V and 5 bases from J, with 12 bases between. CDR1 and CDR2 from the germline V gene are SNHLY and FYNNEI. This CDR3 spans 14 amino acids. In nucleotides, the CDR3 is TGTGCCAGCAGTGGTACAGAATACAACAATGAGCAGTTCTTC. Residues: CASSGTEYNNEQFF.

This clone was counted a single time. The genes are TRBV5-4 and TRBJ1-2; 8 positions agree with TRBD1. The CDR3 consists of 14 residues. Germline-derived CDR1 and CDR2 are SGHNT and YYREEE (reference sequence). The V gene end was trimmed by 4 bases and the J gene end by 5 bases; junction bases not matched to a gene: 7. The CDR3 DNA follows: TGTGCCAGCAGCAACGGACAGGGAGGTTATGGCTACACCTTC. It is translated as CASSNGQGGYGYTF.

The genes are TRBV7-2 and TRBJ1-5; possibly TRBD1 for D (6 bases). The V gene lost 5 bases and the J gene lost 0 bases, with 11 bases spanning the gap. Germline assignment: CDR1 SGHTA and CDR2 FQGNSA. CDR3 size: 15 residues. Written as DNA, the CDR3 is TGTGCCAGCAGCGTACAGGGCTATAGCAATCAGCCCCAGCATTTT. Its translation is CASSVQGYSNQPQHF.

The rearrangement uses TRBV7-9 and TRBJ2-1, with 12 bases matching TRBD2. This CDR3 region has 15 residues. Germline V lookup: CDR1 SEHNR, CDR2 FQNEAQ (reference sequence). Losses at the gene ends were 5 bases for V and 7 bases for J; bases not matched to a gene: 6. Here the CDR3 DNA reads TGTGCCAGCAGCCAGACTAGCGGGAGTAGAAATGAGCAGTTCTTC. Its protein product is CASSQTSGSRNEQFF.

The table lists this clone with many counts. This rearrangement joins TRBV19 to TRBJ1-3, with 7 nucleotides matching TRBD1. Germline trimming cut 7 bases from V and 0 bases from J; bases unmatched to any gene: 9. Germline lookup yields CDR1 LNHDA and CDR2 SQIVND (reference sequence). The CDR3 is 16 residues long. The CDR3 region has the DNA TGTGCCAGTACCTCCGGGACAGCAGGCTCTGGAAACACCATATATTTT. It specifies CASTSGTAGSGNTIYF.

Here the CDR3 reads CASSPPGGTNEKLFF. The CDR3 nucleotides read TGTGCCAGCTCACCACCGGGAGGGACTAATGAAAAACTGTTTTTT. This chain joins TRBV18 and TRBJ1-4; D gene unclear. Germline V gene lookup returns CDR1 KGHSH and CDR2 LQKENI. There are 15 residues in the CDR3. Trimming stripped 0 bases from V and 2 bases from J, with 7 bases between.

The CDR3 coding sequence is TGTGCCAGCAGCAGCGGCTTTAATGAGCAGTTCTTC. It translates to CASSSGFNEQFF. The chain uses TRBV28 and TRBJ2-1; tentative D call: TRBD2 (5 bases). This CDR3 is built from 12 residues. CDR1 and CDR2 from the germline V gene are MDHEN and SYDVKM. Between the trimmed V and J ends, which lost 6 bases and 7 bases, there was a span of 10 bases.

The CDR3 spells CASSISGQWLYGYTF. The CDR3 DNA reads as TGTGCCAGTAGTATATCGGGACAGTGGCTCTATGGCTACACCTTC. The genes are TRBV19 and TRBJ1-2; 7 bases align to TRBD1. The length of the CDR3 is 15 residues. Looked up from germline, CDR1 is LNHDA and CDR2 is SQIVND (reference sequence). The J segment lost 4 bases and the V segment lost 2 bases, leaving 7 bases of the junction unmatched.

The J gene is TRBJ2-5, the V gene TRBV29-1; 8 bases fit TRBD1. Unmatched junction bases numbered 6, after V lost 3 bases and J lost 3 bases. This CDR3 has 14 amino acids. In germline, CDR1 is SQVTM, CDR2 ANQGSEA. Here the CDR3 DNA reads TGCAGCGTTGATCCGGTGACAGGGGAAGAGACCCAGTACTTC. This encodes CSVDPVTGEETQYF.

V usage is TRBV11-3 and J usage is TRBJ1-5; 7 nucleotides match TRBD1. CDR3 length equals 15 residues. The ends lost 5 bases at V and 2 bases at J; junction bases unmatched: 6. Germline-derived CDR1 and CDR2 are SGHNT and YENEEA. The CDR3 bases are TGTGCCAGCAGCCTACAGGGGTGGGGCAATCAGCCCCAGCATTTT. Protein sequence: CASSLQGWGNQPQHF.

The rearrangement joins TRBV5-6 to TRBJ2-7, with 9 bases matching TRBD1. The V segment lost 1 base and the J segment 5 bases; nucleotides outside the gene matches: 1. Germline CDR1 is SGHDT and CDR2 is YYEEEE. The CDR3 is 13 residues long. CDR3 nucleotides: TGTGCCAGCAGCTTGACAGGGGGCGACGAGCAGTACTTC. This encodes CASSLTGGDEQYF.

The chain recombines TRBV7-2 with TRBJ2-5, with TRBD2 matching over 8 bases. The V gene's germline CDR1 is SGHTA and CDR2 FQGNSA. J was trimmed by 5 bases and V by 7 bases; bases with no gene match: 9. This CDR3 has 14 residues. This CDR3 is CASNPSGSRETQYF. The CDR3 coding sequence is TGTGCCAGCAATCCTAGCGGGTCCCGGGAGACCCAGTACTTC. The full variable domain, with the rest looked up from reference TRBV7-2 and TRBJ2-5, is GAGVSQSPSNKVTEKGKDVELRCDPISGHTALYWYRQSLGQGLEFLIYFQGNSAPDKSGLPSDRFSAERTGGSVSTLTIQRTQQEDSAVYLCASNPSGSRETQYFGPGTRLLVL.

This clone was observed a single time. This chain uses TRBV21-1 with TRBJ2-7; TRBD2 is the table's D call, not checked against the DNA. TRBV21-1 is marked as a pseudogene. There are 16 residues in the CDR3. The CDR3 spells CASSKGGAGGPHEQYF. In DNA form, the CDR3 reads TGTGCCAGCAGCAAAGGCGGAGCGGGAGGGCCCCACGAGCAGTACTTC.

The chain carries TRBV6-1 and TRBJ1-2, with 9 bases fitting TRBD1. The trim removed 4 bases at V and 5 bases at J, leaving 14 bases unmatched. The CDR3 consists of 17 residues. The germline CDR1 and CDR2 sequences are MNHNS and SASEGT. This CDR3 reads CASSATPGQGLGYGYTF. In nucleotides, the CDR3 is TGTGCCAGCAGTGCGACCCCGGGACAGGGTCTCGGGTATGGCTACACCTTC.

The chain carries TRBV18 and TRBJ2-5, with D tentatively TRBD1 (5 bases). Germline CDR1 reads KGHSH; CDR2 reads LQKENI. The CDR3 totals 14 residues. V shed 3 bases and J shed 1 base, with 9 bases lying between them. The DNA of the CDR3 is TGTGCCAGCTCACCGGGGCTTTCCCAAGAGACCCAGTACTTC. This codes for CASSPGLSQETQYF.

The chain uses TRBV6-5 and TRBJ1-1, with TRBD1 as a possible D gene (6 bases). Germline loops: CDR1 MNHEY, CDR2 SVGAGI. The CDR3 totals 13 residues. V gave up 5 bases and J gave up 7 bases, with 14 bases separating them. The CDR3 bases are TGTGCCAGCAGTCCCTCGGACAGTCTTGAAGCTTTCTTT. This codes for CASSPSDSLEAFF.

V and J are TRBV28 and TRBJ2-7; 7 nucleotides line up with TRBD1. The V segment lost 5 bases and the J segment 2 bases; nucleotides outside the gene matches: 6. The CDR3 is 14 amino acids. The V gene's germline CDR1 is MDHEN and CDR2 SYDVKM. CDR3 in DNA: TGTGCCAGCAGTCTCCAGGGGGTCACCTACGAGCAGTACTTC. Its protein is CASSLQGVTYEQYF.

CDR3 DNA sequence: TGTGCCAGCAGTTTATATGGGGCGCACGGCTACACCTTC. Translating gives CASSLYGAHGYTF. V is TRBV12-3 or TRBV12-4 and J is TRBJ1-2, with a tentative D call TRBD1 (5 bases). The CDR3 has 13 residues. Trimming removed 2 bases at V and 8 bases at J, with 12 bases between.

The chain has TRBV29-1 and TRBJ2-3; D is possibly TRBD2 (7 bases). The germline V gene has CDR1 SQVTM and CDR2 ANQGSEA. CDR3 length: 16 amino acids. V lost 8 bases, J lost 4 bases, and 25 bases lay in between. The CDR3 region is CSTLGGGAGPPDTQYF. The CDR3 bases are TGCAGCACCCTCGGCGGGGGCGCGGGGCCCCCAGATACGCAGTATTTT.

This chain joins TRBV19 and TRBJ2-5; weak D call: TRBD2 (5 bases). Germline loops: CDR1 LNHDA, CDR2 SQIVND (reference sequence). This CDR3 spans 16 amino acids. V lost 2 bases to trimming and J lost 5 bases, with 18 bases between them. The DNA of the CDR3 is TGTGCCAGTAGTATAAACGGAGCGGCTAGTGGGGAGACCCAGTACTTC. Translating it yields CASSINGAASGETQYF.